Listed below are T cell receptor beta chains from one sample, sequenced in a study of vaccination and CD4 T cells after COVID-19. TCRdb redid the calling of the PCR reads with MiXCR, one entry per CDR3 protein. The sample has roughly 12,000 distinct CDR3 sequences, about half seen once. The antigens for these receptors are not known. Sequencing was carried out using CD4+ T cells from blood, cultured in vitro. The receptor source for this set is a human donor who had recovered from COVID-19. Each CDR3 is given with its conserved first and last residue. A D gene is named only where the DNA matches it firmly. Expanded clones are given a class, and other clones once, few, many or no size at all.

14 TRBJ1-5 TRBV6-5 - few CASSLGGAGQPQHF TGTGCCAGCAGTTTGGGGGGGGCAGGTCAGCCCCAGCATTTT
16 TRBJ1-5 TRBV27 TRBD1 few CASSPGGWTGDQPQHF TGTGCCAGCAGCCCAGGGGGATGGACAGGGGATCAGCCCCAGCATTTT
16 TRBJ2-7 TRBV6-1 TRBD2 - CASSESGLAGAGEQYF TGTGCCAGCAGTGAATCGGGACTAGCGGGAGCAGGGGAGCAGTACTTC
14 TRBJ1-5 TRBV6-2/TRBV6-3 - - CASSQQYSNQPQHF TGTGCCAGCAGCCAACAGTATAGCAATCAGCCCCAGCATTTT
15 TRBJ2-3 TRBV24-1 - few CATSDLYGGADTQYF TGTGCCACCAGTGATTTGTACGGGGGCGCAGATACGCAGTATTTT
13 TRBJ1-2 TRBV6-2/TRBV6-3 - - CASSYRANYGYTF TGTGCCAGCAGTTACAGGGCTAACTATGGCTACACCTTC
13 TRBJ1-5 TRBV30 TRBD1 - CAWGTGGNQPQHF TGTGCCTGGGGGACAGGGGGTAATCAGCCCCAGCATTTT
17 TRBJ2-6 TRBV20-1 TRBD2 - CSASPSGGPSGANVLTF TGCAGTGCTTCTCCTAGCGGGGGGCCCTCTGGGGCCAACGTCCTGACTTTC
16 TRBJ1-6 TRBV28 - few CASSFRGGTFNSPLHF TGTGCCAGCAGCTTCCGGGGAGGGACCTTTAATTCACCCCTCCACTTT
13 TRBJ2-5 TRBV28 - - CASSGGLGETQYF TGTGCCAGTTCTGGCGGGCTAGGAGAGACCCAGTACTTC
16 TRBJ2-2 TRBV19 TRBD1 - CASSTPGQGIAGELFF TGTGCCAGTAGTACCCCAGGACAGGGAATAGCCGGGGAGCTGTTTTTT
15 TRBJ2-5 TRBV5-8 - - CASSLYLGRQETQYF TGTGCCAGCAGCTTGTATCTAGGGCGCCAAGAGACCCAGTACTTC
12 TRBJ1-4 TRBV19 - - CASRTVDEKLFF TGTGCCAGTAGGACCGTGGACGAAAAACTGTTTTTT
16 TRBJ2-3 TRBV12-3/TRBV12-4 TRBD2 - CASSPLSGEGPDTQYF TGTGCCAGCAGTCCTCTTAGCGGGGAGGGGCCAGATACGCAGTATTTT
15 TRBJ1-5 TRBV11-1 TRBD1 - CASSRSGDRNQPQHF TGTGCCAGCAGCCGTTCAGGGGACAGGAATCAGCCCCAGCATTTT
15 TRBJ2-7 TRBV28 TRBD2 - CASRVAGPSSYEQYF TGTGCCAGCAGAGTAGCGGGGCCCTCCTCCTACGAGCAGTACTTC
14 TRBJ1-2 TRBV20-1 - - CSARSPGSNYGYTF TGCAGTGCCAGATCTCCAGGTTCTAACTATGGCTACACCTTC
13 TRBJ1-2 TRBV19 - few CASSILGYYGYTF TGTGCCAGTAGTATTTTGGGGTACTATGGCTACACCTTC
16 TRBJ1-3 TRBV2 - - CASSFTGSREGNTIYF TGTGCCAGCAGCTTTACAGGGTCGAGGGAAGGAAACACCATATATTTT
14 TRBJ1-1 TRBV6-1 TRBD1 - CASNVQGANTEAFF TGTGCCAGCAACGTTCAGGGGGCGAACACTGAAGCTTTCTTT
17 TRBJ2-2 TRBV6-4 - - CASSPNLGGVNTGELFF TGTGCCAGCAGTCCGAACCTGGGGGGCGTCAACACCGGGGAGCTGTTTTTT
11 TRBJ1-1 TRBV20-1 - few CSATRGIEAFF TGCAGTGCTACCCGGGGGATTGAAGCTTTCTTT
17 TRBJ1-2 TRBV28 - - CASSFYPWAAINYGYTF TGTGCCAGCAGTTTCTACCCTTGGGCAGCCATTAACTATGGCTACACCTTC